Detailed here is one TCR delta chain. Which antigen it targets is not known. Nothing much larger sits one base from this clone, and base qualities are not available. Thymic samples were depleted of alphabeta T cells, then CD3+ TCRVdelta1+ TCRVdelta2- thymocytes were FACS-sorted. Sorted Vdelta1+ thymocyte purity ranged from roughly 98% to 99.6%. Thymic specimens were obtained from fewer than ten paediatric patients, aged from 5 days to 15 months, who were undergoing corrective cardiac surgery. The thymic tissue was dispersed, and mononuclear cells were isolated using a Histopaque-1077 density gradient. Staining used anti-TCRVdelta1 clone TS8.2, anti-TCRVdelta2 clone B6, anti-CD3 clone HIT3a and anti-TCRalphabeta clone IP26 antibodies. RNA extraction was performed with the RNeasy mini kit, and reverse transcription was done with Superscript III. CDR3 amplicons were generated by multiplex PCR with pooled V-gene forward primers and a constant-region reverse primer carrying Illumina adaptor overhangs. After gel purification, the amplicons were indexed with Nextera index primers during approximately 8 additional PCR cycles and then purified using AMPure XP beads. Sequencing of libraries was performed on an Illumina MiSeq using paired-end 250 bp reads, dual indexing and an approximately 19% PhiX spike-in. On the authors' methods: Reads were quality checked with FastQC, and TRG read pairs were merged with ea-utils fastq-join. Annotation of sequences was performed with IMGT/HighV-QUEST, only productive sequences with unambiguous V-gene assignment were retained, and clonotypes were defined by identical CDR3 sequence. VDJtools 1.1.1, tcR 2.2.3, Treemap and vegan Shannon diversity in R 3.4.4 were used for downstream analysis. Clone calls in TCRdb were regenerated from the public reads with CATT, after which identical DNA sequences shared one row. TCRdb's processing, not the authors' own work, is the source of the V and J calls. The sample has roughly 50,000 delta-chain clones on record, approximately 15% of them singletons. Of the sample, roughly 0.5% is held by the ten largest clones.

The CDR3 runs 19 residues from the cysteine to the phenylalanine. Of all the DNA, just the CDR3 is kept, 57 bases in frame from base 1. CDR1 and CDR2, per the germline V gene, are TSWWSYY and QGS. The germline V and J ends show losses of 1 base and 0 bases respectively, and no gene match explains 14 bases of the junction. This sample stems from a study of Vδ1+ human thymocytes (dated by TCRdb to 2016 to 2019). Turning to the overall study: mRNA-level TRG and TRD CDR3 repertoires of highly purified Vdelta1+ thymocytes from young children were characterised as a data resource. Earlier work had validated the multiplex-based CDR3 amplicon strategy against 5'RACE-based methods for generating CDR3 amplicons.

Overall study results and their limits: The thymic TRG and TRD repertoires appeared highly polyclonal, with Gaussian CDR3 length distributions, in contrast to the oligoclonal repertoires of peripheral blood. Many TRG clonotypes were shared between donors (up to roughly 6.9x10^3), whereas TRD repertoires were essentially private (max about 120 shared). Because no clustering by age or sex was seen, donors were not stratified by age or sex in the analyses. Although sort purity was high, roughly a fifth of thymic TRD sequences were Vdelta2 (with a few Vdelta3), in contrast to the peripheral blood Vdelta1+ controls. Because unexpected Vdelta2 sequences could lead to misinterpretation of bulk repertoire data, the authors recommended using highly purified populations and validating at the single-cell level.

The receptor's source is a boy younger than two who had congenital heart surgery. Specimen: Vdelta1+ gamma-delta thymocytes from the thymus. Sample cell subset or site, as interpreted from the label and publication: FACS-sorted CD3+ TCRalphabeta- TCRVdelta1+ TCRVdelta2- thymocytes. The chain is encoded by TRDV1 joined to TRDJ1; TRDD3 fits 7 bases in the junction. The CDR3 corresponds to CALGEPAVLGIMHTDKLIF. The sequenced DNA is TGTGCTCTTGGGGAACCCGCCGTACTGGGGATAATGCACACCGATAAACTCATCTTT.